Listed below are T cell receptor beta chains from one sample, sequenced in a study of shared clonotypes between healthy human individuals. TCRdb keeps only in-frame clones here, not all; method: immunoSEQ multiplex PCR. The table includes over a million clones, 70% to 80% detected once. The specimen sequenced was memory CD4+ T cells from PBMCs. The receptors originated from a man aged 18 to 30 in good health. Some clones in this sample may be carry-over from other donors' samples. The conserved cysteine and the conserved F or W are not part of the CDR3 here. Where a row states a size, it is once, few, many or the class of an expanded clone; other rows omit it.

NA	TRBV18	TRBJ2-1	ASSPRSQGYNEQF
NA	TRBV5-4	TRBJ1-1	ASSRISGTGGTEAF
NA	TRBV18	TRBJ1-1	ASSPFGQTNTEAF
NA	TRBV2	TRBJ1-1	ASSFQGLGTEAF
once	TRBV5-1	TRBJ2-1	ASRTSGIYNEQF
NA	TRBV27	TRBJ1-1	ASRPTGGFAEAF
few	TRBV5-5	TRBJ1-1	ASSSRASLAF
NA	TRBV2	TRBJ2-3	ASSVASGRDTQY
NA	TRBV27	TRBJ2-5	ASSLKASGWQETQY
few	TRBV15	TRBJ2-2	ATSRAGQGATGELF
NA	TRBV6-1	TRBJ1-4	ASSPGLSNEKLF
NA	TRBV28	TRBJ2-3	ASSLVRGADTQY
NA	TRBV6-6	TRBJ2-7	ASSYGPRQSYEQY
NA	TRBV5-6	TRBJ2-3	ASSLAGGADTQY
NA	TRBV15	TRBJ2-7	ATSRLSGLAEEQY
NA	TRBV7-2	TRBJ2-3	ASSFGLAGATDTQY
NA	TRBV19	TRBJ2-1	ASSMIKAGRSSYNEQF
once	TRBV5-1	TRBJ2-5	ASSRTGSQETQY
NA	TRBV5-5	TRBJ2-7	ASSWGTGYEQY
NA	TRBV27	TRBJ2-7	ASSLSGRGYIYEQY
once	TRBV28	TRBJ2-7	ASGGGSTSNYEQY
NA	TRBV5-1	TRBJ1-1	ASSPTGFTEAF
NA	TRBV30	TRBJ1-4	AWSPGQYNEKLF
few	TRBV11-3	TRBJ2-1	ASSPGGTEQF